This T cell receptor beta chain was obtained from a study of T cells in Graves' hyperthyroidism and ophthalmopathy. Patients were aged 18 to 65, had disease duration under 2 months, and had newly diagnosed hyperthyroidism. Isolation of PBMCs was performed on 8.5 to 10 ml fresh peripheral blood. What was amplified from RNA transcripts were TCR beta CDR3 regions. HTBI primers drove first-round RT-PCR of the TCR CDR3. TCRdb independently ran MiXCR on the multiplex PCR reads; one entry per CDR3 protein. This repertoire shows more than 450,000 distinct CDR3 sequences, 14% found once; its top ten account for approximately 15%. This clonotype was counted at least ten times. Source material: blood. The receptor was isolated from a woman in her thirties or forties with Graves' hyperthyroidism.

CDR3 bases: TGTGCCAGCACGAGGACTAGCAACCCTAATGAGCAGTTCTTC. It encodes CASTRTSNPNEQFF. This chain uses TRBV6-2 or TRBV6-3 with TRBJ2-1; 8 bases match TRBD2. The V gene's germline CDR1 is MNHEY and CDR2 SVGEGT. The length of the CDR3 is 14 residues. J gave up 7 bases and V 7 bases, and 9 bases lay outside the gene matches.